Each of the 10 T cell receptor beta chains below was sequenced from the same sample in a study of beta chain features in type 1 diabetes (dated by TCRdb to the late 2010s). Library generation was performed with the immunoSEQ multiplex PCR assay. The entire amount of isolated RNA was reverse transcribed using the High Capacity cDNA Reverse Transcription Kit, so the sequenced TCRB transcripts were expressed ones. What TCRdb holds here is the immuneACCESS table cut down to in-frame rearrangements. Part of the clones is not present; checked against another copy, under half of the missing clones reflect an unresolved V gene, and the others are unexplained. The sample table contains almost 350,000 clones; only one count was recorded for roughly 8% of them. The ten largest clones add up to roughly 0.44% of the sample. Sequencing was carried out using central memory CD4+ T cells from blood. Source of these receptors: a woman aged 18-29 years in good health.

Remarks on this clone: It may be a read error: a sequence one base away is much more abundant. The CDR3: CASSLWGAGANVLTF. The CDR3 DNA reads TGTGCCAGCAGCTTGTGGGGCGCTGGGGCCAACGTCCTGACTTTC. The chain has TRBV5-4 and TRBJ2-6; possible D gene TRBD1, 5 bases. V lost 1 base and J 2 bases, leaving 7 bases between the germline ends. The CDR3 sequence is 15 residues long. Looked up from germline, CDR1 is SGHNT and CDR2 is YYREEE (reference sequence).

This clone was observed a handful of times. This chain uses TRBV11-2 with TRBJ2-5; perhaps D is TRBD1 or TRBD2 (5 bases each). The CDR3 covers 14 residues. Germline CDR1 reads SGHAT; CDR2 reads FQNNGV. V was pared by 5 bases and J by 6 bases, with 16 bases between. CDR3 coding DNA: TGTGCCAGCAGCCCACTAGAGAAGGGGCAGACCCAGTACTTC. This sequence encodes CASSPLEKGQTQYF.

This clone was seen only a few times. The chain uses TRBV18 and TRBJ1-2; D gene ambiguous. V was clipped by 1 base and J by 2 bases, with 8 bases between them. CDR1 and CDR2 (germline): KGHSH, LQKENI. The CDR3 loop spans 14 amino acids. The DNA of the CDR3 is TGTGCCAGCTCACCACAGGGTTCGAACTATGGCTACACCTTC. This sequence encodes CASSPQGSNYGYTF. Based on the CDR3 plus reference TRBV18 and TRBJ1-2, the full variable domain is NAGVMQNPRHLVRRRGQEARLRCSPMKGHSHVYWYRQLPEEGLKFMVYLQKENIIDESGMPKERFSAEFPKEGPSILRIQQVVRGDSAAYFCASSPQGSNYGYTFGSGTRLTVV.

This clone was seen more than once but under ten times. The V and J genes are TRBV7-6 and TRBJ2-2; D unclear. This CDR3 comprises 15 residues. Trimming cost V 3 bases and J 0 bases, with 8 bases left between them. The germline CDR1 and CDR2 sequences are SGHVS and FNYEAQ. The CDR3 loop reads CASSLRAPNTGELFF. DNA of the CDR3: TGTGCCAGCAGCTTGAGAGCCCCGAACACCGGGGAGCTGTTTTTT.

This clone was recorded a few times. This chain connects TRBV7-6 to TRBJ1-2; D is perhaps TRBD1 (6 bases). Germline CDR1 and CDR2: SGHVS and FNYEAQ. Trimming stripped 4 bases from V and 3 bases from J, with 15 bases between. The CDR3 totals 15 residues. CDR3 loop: CASSSYPTGDYGYTF. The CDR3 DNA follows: TGTGCCAGCAGCTCCTATCCGACAGGCGACTATGGCTACACCTTC.

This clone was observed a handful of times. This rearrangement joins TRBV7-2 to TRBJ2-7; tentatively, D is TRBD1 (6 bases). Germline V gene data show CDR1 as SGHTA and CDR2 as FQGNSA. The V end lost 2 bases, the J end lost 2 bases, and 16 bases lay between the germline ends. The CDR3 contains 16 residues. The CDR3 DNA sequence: TGTGCCAGCAGCTTAATGGGGGTGGACAGTACCTACGAGCAGTACTTC. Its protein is CASSLMGVDSTYEQYF.

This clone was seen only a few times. The CDR3, as DNA: TGTGCCAGCAGCCCGAGACAGGGGCGAAATGAAAAACTGTTTTTT. Translated, it gives CASSPRQGRNEKLFF. The genes are TRBV7-8 and TRBJ1-4, with 8 nucleotides matching TRBD1. J gave up 5 bases and V 5 bases, and 7 bases lay outside the gene matches. The CDR3 consists of 15 residues. CDR1 is SGHVS and CDR2 is FQNEAQ in the germline V gene.

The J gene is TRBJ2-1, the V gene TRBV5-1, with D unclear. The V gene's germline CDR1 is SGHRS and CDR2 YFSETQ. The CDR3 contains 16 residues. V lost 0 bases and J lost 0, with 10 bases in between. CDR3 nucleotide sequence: TGCGCCAGCAGCTTGGAGGCGGCAGCCTCCTACAATGAGCAGTTCTTC. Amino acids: CASSLEAAASYNEQFF.

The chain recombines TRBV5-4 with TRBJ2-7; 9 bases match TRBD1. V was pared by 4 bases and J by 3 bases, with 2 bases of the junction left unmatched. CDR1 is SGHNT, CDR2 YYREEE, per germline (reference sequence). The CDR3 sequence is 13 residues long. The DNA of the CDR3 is TGTGCCAGCAGCAGGACAGGGGTCTACGAGCAGTACTTC. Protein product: CASSRTGVYEQYF. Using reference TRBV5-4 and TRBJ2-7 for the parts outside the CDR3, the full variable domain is ETGVTQSPTHLIKTRGQQVTLRCSSQSGHNTVSWYQQALGQGPQFIFQYYREEENGRGNFPPRFSGLQFPNYSSELNVNALELDDSALYLCASSRTGVYEQYFGPGTRLTVT.

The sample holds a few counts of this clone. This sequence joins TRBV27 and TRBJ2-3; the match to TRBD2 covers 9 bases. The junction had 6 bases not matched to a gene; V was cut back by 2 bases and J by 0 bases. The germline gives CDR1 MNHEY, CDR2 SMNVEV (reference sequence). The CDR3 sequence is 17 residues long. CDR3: CASSLRGTSLSTDTQYF. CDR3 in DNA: TGTGCCAGCAGTTTACGAGGGACTAGCTTAAGCACAGATACGCAGTATTTT.